This TCR beta chain was retrieved from a study of graft-versus-host responses after intestinal transplantation. Study-level points and caveats: Across patients carrying graft-donor T cell macrochimerism, allografts held high graft-versus-host to host-versus-graft clonal ratios.

The CDR3 is made up of 12 amino acids. V lost 7 bases and J 9 bases, leaving 13 bases between the germline ends. In germline, CDR1 is MNHEY, CDR2 SMNVEV (reference sequence). The table came from immunoSEQ multiplex PCR; TCRdb's copy has only in-frame clones and leaves some out. The sample lists 71,000 or so clones; roughly 87% were seen once. A single count supports this clone. No antigen is known for it. The V call is TRBV27, the J call TRBJ1-5; D is perhaps TRBD1 (5 bases). The input for sequencing was unstimulated CD8+ T cells sorted from spleen or lymph node cells, taken before intestinal transplant. The TCR originated in a human donor who received an intestinal transplant. In DNA form, the CDR3 reads TGTGCCAGCACCCCCCCGGGGGGGCCCCAGCATTTT. It yields the protein CASTPPGGPQHF.